This T cell receptor (beta chain) was sequenced during a study of blood T cell repertoires in COVID-19. Study information: Collection of acute and convalescent COVID-19 samples took place in the United States, Italy and Spain. Sources were T cells, B-cell-depleted T cells, or PBMCs; the material itself was cDNA or gDNA.

The authors' processing: Amplified reference gene primers provided the basis for estimating nucleated cell counts. TCRdb's table, derived via immunoSEQ multiplex PCR, lists solely in-frame clones and lacks some. D and trimming come from the DNA, and the V and J calls and clone size come from that table. The data contain approximately 97,000 clones, roughly 84% of them singletons. Sequences were obtained from peripheral blood. The TCR sequence derives from a human donor in a cohort sampled during active COVID-19.

This chain's CDR3 is CASSLGGGWQGVLGGEQYF. In DNA, the CDR3 is TGTGCCAGCAGCTTGGGCGGAGGTTGGCAGGGGGTTTTGGGCGGCGAGCAGTACTTC. The chain combines TRBV5-4 with TRBJ2-7; 7 positions agree with TRBD1. CDR3 length: 19 amino acids. Trimming removed 0 bases from V and 6 bases from J; junction bases left unmatched: 21. Germline loops: CDR1 SGHNT, CDR2 YYREEE (reference sequence).